The table lists the clone carrying this TCR beta chain with a few counts. The antigen is undetermined. The sample comes from a study of cytomegalovirus exposure and HLA in healthy donors. For the study at large: The same platform as the 666 first-cohort repertoires was used for the 95 to 150 validation repertoires, a later analysis reported. Study outcomes and limitations: The authors listed 164 TCR beta chains as cytomegalovirus-associated. Three chains linked to CMV were shown in vitro to be specific for CMV antigens. Among TCR sequences, most were rare, though some public TCRs appeared in many donors.

Repertoires were generated with immunoSEQ multiplex PCR, while TCRdb's copy carries only in-frame clones and drops some. The sample consists of 70,000 or so clones, about 89% of them appearing once. Sequences were obtained from PBMCs. The clonotype was recovered from a young man in good health and CMV-seronegative.

CDR3 DNA: TGTGCCAGCAGTTTCGGACACAACACTGAAGCTTTCTTT. Protein: CASSFGHNTEAFF. The V gene is TRBV11-1, the J gene TRBJ1-1; TRBD1 is a possible D gene (5 bases). The CDR3 is 13 residues long. V lost 6 bases, J lost 2 bases, and 10 bases lay in between. CDR1 is SGHAT, CDR2 FQDESV, per germline (reference sequence). Full variable domain (missing parts from reference TRBV11-1 and TRBJ1-1): EAEVAQSPRYKITEKSQAVAFWCDPISGHATLYWYRQILGQGPELLVQFQDESVVDDSQLPKDRFSAERLKGVDSTLKIQPAELGDSAMYLCASSFGHNTEAFFGQGTRLTVV.